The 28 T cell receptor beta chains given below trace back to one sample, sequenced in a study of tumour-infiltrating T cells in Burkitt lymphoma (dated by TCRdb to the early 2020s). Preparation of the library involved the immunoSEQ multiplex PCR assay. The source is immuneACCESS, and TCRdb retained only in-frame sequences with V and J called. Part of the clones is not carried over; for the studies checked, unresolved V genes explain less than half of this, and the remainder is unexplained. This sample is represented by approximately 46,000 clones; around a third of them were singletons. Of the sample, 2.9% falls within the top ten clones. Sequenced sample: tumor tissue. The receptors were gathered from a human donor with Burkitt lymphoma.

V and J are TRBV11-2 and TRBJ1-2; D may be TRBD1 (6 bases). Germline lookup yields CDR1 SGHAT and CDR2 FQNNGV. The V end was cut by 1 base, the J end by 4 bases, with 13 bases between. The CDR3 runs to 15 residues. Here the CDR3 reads CASSLGAGAGYGYTF. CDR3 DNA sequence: TGTGCCAGCAGCTTAGGGGCGGGGGCCGGCTATGGCTACACCTTC.

CDR3 loop: CASSSGTLSEAFF. DNA for the CDR3: TGTGCCAGCAGCTCAGGGACCCTTAGCGAAGCTTTCTTT. The V gene is TRBV5-6, the J gene TRBJ1-1; TRBD1 might be the D (5 bases). The germline V gene has CDR1 SGHDT and CDR2 YYEEEE. The CDR3 spans 13 residues. The V gene lost 3 bases and the J gene lost 8 bases, with 14 bases spanning the gap.

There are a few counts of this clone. CDR3 DNA: TGCAGCGTTATGGTCGGCCACGAGCAGTACTTC. This translates into CSVMVGHEQYF. This chain joins TRBV29-1 and TRBJ2-7, with D uncertain. Between the trimmed V and J ends, which lost 5 bases and 5 bases, there was a span of 10 bases. Germline V gene sequence: CDR1 SQVTM, CDR2 ANQGSEA. CDR3 length: 11 residues.

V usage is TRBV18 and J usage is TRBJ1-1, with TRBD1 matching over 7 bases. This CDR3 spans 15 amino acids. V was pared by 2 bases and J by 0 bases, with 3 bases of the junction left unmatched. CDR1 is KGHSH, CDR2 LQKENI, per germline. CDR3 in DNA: TGTGCCAGCTCACCAAGGGGACAGTTGAACACTGAAGCTTTCTTT. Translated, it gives CASSPRGQLNTEAFF.

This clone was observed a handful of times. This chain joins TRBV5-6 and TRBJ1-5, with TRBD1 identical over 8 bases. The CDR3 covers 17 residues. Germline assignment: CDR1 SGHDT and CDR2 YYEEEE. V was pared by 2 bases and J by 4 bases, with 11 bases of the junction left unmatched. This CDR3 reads CASSFRGGQGANQPQHF. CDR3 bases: TGTGCCAGCAGCTTCCGGGGGGGTCAGGGGGCAAATCAGCCCCAGCATTTT.

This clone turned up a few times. CDR3 loop: CASRKGQGIGTQYF. The CDR3 DNA is TGTGCCAGCAGGAAGGGACAGGGGATCGGGACCCAGTACTTC. The chain joins TRBV6-5 to TRBJ2-5, with 10 bases lining up with TRBD1. This CDR3 comprises 14 residues. Germline lookup yields CDR1 MNHEY and CDR2 SVGAGI. The V segment lost 6 bases and the J segment 7 bases; nucleotides outside the gene matches: 8.

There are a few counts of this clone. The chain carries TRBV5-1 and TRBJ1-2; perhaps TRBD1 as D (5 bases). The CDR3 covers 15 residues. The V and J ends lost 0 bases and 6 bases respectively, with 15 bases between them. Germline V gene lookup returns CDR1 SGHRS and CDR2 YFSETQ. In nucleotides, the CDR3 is TGCGCCAGCAGCTTGGGTACGGTCGGGGGTAATGGCTACACCTTC. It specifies CASSLGTVGGNGYTF.

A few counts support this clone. CDR3 nucleotide sequence: TGTGCCAGCAGCTTGGCTGGCAGACCGTTCACAGATACGCAGTATTTT. It yields the protein CASSLAGRPFTDTQYF. This chain connects TRBV5-5 to TRBJ2-3; D unclear. The CDR3 has 16 amino acids. Germline V gene data show CDR1 as SGHKS and CDR2 as YYEKEE (reference sequence). The germline V and J ends were trimmed by 0 bases and 2 bases, with 13 bases remaining between them.

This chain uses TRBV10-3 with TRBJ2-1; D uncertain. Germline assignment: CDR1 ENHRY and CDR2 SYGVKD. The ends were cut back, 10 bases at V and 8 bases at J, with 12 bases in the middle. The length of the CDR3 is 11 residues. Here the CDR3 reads CATQVNYEQFF. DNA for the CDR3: TGTGCCACCCAGGTTAACTATGAGCAGTTCTTC.

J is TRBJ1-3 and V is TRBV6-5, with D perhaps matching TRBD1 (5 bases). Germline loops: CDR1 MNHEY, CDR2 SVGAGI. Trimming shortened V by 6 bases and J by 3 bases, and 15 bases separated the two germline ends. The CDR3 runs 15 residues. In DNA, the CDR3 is TGTGCCAGCAGGAACCCCAGGCAGGGTGGAAACACCATATATTTT. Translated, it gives CASRNPRQGGNTIYF.

The CDR3 is CASSLARTSGGPGGELFF. The CDR3 DNA follows: TGTGCCAGCAGCTTAGCCAGGACTAGCGGGGGACCTGGCGGGGAGCTGTTTTTT. The rearrangement links TRBV7-8 to TRBJ2-2; 13 bases are a match to TRBD2. Germline V gene sequence: CDR1 SGHVS, CDR2 FQNEAQ. The J segment lost 7 bases and the V segment lost 0 bases, leaving 8 bases of the junction unmatched. The length of the CDR3 is 18 residues.

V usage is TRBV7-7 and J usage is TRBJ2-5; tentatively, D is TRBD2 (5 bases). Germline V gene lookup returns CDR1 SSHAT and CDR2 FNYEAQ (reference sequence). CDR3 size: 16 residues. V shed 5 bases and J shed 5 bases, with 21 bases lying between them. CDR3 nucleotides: TGTGCCAGCAGCGCCGGACGGAGGAGCTTGGGGGAGACCCAGTACTTC. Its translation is CASSAGRRSLGETQYF.

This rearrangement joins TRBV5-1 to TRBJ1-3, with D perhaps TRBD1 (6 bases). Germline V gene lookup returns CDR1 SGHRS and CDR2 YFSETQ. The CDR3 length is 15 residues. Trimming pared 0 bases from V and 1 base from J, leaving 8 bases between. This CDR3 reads CASSLEGDSGNTIYF. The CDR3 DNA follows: TGCGCCAGCAGCTTGGAGGGGGATTCTGGAAACACCATATATTTT.

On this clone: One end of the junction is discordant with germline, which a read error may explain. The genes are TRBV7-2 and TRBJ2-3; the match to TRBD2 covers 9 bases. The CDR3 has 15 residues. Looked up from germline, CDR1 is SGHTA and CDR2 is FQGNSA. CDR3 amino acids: CASRLRSGGGDTQYF. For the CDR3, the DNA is TGTGCCAGCCGCTTACGTAGCGGGGGCGGGGATACGCAGTATTTT.

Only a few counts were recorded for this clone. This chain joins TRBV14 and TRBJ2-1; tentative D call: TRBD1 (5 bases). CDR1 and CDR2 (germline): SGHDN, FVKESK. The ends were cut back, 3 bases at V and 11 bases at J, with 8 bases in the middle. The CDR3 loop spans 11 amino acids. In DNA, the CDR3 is TGTGCCAGCAGCCAGACAGTGAAGCAGTTCTTC. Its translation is CASSQTVKQFF.

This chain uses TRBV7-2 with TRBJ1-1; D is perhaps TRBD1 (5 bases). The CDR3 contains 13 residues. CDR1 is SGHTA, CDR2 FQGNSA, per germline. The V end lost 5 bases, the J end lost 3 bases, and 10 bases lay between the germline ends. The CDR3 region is CASSLQVDTEAFF. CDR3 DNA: TGTGCCAGCAGCCTACAGGTAGACACTGAAGCTTTCTTT. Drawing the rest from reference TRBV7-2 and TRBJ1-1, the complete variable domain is GAGVSQSPSNKVTEKGKDVELRCDPISGHTALYWYRQSLGQGLEFLIYFQGNSAPDKSGLPSDRFSAERTGGSVSTLTIQRTQQEDSAVYLCASSLQVDTEAFFGQGTRLTVV.

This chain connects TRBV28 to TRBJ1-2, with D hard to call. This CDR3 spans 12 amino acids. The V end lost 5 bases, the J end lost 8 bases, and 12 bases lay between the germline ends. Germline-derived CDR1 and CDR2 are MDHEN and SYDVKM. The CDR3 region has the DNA TGTGCCAGCAGTCCCCAGTTACTCGGCTACACCTTC. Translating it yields CASSPQLLGYTF.

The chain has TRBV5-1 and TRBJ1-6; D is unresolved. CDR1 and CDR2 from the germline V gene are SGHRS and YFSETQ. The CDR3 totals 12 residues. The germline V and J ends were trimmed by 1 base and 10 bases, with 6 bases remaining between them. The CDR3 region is CASSLTGSPLHF. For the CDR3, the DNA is TGCGCCAGCAGCTTGACGGGATCACCCCTCCACTTT. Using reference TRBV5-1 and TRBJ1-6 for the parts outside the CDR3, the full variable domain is KAGVTQTPRYLIKTRGQQVTLSCSPISGHRSVSWYQQTPGQGLQFLFEYFSETQRNKGNFPGRFSGRQFSNSRSEMNVSTLELGDSALYLCASSLTGSPLHFGNGTRLTVT.

CDR3 bases: TGTGCCAGCAGCTCAAGTCGGGGCTATAATGAAAAACTGTTTTTT. Translation: CASSSSRGYNEKLFF. The chain carries TRBV7-9 and TRBJ1-4; D may be TRBD1 (5 bases). CDR1 is SEHNR, CDR2 FQNEAQ, per germline (reference sequence). The CDR3 is 15 residues long. V was clipped by 4 bases and J by 4 bases, with 13 bases between them.

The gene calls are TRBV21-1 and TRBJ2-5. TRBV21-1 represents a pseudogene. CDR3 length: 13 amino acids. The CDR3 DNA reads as TGTGCCAGCAGCATGGACGCACGAGAGACCCAGTACTTC. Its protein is CASSMDARETQYF.

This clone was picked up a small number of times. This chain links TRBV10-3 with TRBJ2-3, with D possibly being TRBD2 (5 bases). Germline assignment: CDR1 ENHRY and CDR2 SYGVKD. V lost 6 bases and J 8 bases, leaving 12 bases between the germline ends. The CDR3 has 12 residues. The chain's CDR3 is CAISPDSRTQYF. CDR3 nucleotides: TGTGCCATCAGCCCGGACTCACGTACGCAGTATTTT.

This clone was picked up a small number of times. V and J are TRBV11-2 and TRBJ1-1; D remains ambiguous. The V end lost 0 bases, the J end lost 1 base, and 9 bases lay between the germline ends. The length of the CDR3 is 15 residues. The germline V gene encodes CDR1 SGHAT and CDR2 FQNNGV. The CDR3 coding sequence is TGTGCCAGCAGCTTAGATCCGGCTCCGAACACTGAAGCTTTCTTT. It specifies CASSLDPAPNTEAFF.

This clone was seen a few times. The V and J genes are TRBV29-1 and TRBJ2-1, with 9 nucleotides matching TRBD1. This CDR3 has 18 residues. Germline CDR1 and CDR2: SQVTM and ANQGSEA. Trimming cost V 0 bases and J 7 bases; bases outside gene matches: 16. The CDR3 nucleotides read TGCAGCGTTGAAGATGAACGCTCCGGGACAGGGTTTTCGAATGAGCAGTTCTTC. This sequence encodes CSVEDERSGTGFSNEQFF.

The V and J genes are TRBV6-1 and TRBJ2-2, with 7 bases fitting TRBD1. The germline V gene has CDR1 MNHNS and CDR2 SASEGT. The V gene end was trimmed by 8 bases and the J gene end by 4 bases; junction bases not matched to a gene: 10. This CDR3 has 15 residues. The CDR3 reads CASFRGGLRTGELFF. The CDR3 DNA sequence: TGTGCCAGCTTCCGAGGGGGCCTCCGCACCGGGGAGCTGTTTTTT.

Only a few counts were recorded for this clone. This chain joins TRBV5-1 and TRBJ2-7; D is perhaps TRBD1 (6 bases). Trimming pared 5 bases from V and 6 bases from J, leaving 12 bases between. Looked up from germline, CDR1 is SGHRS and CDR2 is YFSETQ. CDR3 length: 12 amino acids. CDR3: CASRDSRGEQYF. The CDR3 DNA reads TGCGCCAGCAGGGACAGTAGGGGCGAGCAGTACTTC.

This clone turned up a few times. As DNA, the CDR3 is TGTGCCAGCAGTGTGTCGGGAGGCAATCAGCCCCAGCATTTT. This codes for CASSVSGGNQPQHF. The V call is TRBV2, the J call TRBJ1-5; no clear D gene. Germline V gene sequence: CDR1 SNHLY, CDR2 FYNNEI. This CDR3 has 14 amino acids. The germline V and J ends were trimmed by 4 bases and 2 bases, with 9 bases remaining between them. The full variable domain, completed using reference TRBV2 and TRBJ1-5, is EPEVTQTPSHQVTQMGQEVILRCVPISNHLYFYWYRQILGQKVEFLVSFYNNEISEKSEIFDDQFSVERPDGSNFTLKIRSTKLEDSAMYFCASSVSGGNQPQHFGDGTRLSIL.

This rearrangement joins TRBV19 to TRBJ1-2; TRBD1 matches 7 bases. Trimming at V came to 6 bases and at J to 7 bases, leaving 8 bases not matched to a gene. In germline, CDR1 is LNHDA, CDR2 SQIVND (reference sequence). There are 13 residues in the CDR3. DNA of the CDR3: TGTGCCAGTAGCGTGGACAGGCTGATTGGCTACACCTTC. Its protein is CASSVDRLIGYTF.

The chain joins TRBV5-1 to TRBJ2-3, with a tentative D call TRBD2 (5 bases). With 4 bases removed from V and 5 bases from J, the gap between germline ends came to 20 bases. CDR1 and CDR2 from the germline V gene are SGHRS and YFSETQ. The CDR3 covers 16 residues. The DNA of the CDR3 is TGCGCCAGCAGCGGCGTGATCCCCGGGGTTAAAGATACGCAGTATTTT. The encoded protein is CASSGVIPGVKDTQYF.